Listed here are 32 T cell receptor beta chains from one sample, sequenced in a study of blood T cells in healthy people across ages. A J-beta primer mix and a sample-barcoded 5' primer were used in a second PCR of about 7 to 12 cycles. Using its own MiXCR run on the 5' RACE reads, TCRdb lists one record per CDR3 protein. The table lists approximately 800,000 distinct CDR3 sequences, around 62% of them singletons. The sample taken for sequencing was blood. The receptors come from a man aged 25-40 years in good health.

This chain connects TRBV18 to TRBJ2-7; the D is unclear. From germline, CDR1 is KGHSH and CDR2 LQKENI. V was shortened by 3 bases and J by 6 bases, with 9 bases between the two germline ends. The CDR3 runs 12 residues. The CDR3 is CASSPSNGEQYF. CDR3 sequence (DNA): TGTGCCAGCTCACCTAGTAATGGCGAGCAGTACTTC.

CDR3 sequence reads: CASSPQTGGSEKLFF. CDR3 DNA sequence: TGTGCCAGCAGCCCTCAAACAGGGGGGAGTGAAAAACTGTTTTTT. The chain employs TRBV7-2 and TRBJ1-4; TRBD1 aligns across 8 bases. CDR1 is SGHTA, CDR2 FQGNSA, per germline. This CDR3 contains 15 residues. J was trimmed by 7 bases and V by 5 bases; bases with no gene match: 9.

The CDR3 region is CASSPTDRGYATEAFF. In DNA, the CDR3 is TGTGCCAGCAGTCCGACGGACAGGGGGTATGCCACTGAAGCTTTCTTT. The chain joins TRBV12-3 or TRBV12-4 to TRBJ1-1; 10 bases align to TRBD1. V lost 5 bases, J lost 4 bases, and 10 bases stayed unmatched. The CDR3 contains 16 residues.

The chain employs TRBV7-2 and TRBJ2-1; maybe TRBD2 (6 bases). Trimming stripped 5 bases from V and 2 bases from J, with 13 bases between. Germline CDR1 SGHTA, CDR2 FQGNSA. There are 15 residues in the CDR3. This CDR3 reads CASSPPGAAYNEQFF. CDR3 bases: TGTGCCAGCAGCCCCCCGGGAGCGGCCTACAATGAGCAGTTCTTC.

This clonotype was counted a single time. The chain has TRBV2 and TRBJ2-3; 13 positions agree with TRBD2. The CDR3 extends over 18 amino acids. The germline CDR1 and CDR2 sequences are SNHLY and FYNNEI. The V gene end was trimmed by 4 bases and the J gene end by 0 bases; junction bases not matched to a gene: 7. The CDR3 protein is CASSGTSGGVFSTDTQYF. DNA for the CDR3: TGTGCCAGCAGTGGTACTAGCGGGGGGGTCTTTAGCACAGATACGCAGTATTTT.

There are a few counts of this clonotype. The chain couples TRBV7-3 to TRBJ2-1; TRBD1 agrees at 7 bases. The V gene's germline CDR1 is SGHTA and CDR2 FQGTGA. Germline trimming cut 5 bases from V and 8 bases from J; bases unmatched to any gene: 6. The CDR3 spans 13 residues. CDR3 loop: CASSIDRDHEQFF. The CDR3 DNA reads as TGTGCCAGCAGCATCGACAGGGACCATGAGCAGTTCTTC.

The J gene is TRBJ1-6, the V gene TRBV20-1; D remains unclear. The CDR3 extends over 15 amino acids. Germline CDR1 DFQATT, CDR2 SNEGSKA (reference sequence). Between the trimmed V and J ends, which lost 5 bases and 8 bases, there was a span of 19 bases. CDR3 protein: CSASGVGEEDSPLHF. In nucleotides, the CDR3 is TGCAGTGCTTCCGGGGTGGGTGAGGAGGATTCACCCCTCCACTTT.

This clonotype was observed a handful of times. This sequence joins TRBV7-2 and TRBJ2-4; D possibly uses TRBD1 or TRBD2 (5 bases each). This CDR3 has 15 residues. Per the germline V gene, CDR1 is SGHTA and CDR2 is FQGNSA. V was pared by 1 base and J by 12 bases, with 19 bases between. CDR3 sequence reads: CASSLETARGKGQYF. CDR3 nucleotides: TGTGCCAGCAGCTTAGAGACAGCCCGAGGGAAGGGTCAGTACTTC.

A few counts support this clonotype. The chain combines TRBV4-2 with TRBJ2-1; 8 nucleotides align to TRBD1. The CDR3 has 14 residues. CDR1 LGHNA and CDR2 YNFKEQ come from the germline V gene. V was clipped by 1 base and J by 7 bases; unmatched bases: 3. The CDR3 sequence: CASSQVRQGNEQFF. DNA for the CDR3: TGTGCCAGCAGCCAAGTCCGACAGGGGAATGAGCAGTTCTTC.

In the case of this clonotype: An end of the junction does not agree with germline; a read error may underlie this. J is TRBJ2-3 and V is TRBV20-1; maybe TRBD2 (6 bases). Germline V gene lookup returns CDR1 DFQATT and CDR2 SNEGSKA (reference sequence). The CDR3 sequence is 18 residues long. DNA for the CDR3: TGCAGTGCCAGAGATGTGGGGCTCGGGACGGGGGTAACAGATACGCAGTATTTT. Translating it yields CSARDVGLGTGVTDTQYF.

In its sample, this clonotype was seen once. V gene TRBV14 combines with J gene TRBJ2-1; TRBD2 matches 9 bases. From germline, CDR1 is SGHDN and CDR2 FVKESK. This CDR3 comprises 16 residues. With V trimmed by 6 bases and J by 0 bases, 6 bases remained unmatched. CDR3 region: CASRFSGGSSYNEQFF. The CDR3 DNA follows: TGTGCCAGCAGATTTAGCGGGGGAAGCTCCTACAATGAGCAGTTCTTC.

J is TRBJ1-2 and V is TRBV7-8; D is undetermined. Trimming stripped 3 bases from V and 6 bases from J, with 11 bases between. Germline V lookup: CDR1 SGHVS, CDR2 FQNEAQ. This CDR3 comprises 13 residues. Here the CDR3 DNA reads TGTGCCAGCAGCTTTGACATTGGGGATGGCTACACCTTC. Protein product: CASSFDIGDGYTF.

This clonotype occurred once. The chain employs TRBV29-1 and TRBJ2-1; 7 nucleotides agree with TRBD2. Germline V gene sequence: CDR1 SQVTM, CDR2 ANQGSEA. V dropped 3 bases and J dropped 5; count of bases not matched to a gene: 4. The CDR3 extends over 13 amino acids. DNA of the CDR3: TGCAGCGTTGACGGGGGGTCTCACAATGAGCAGTTCTTC. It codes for CSVDGGSHNEQFF.

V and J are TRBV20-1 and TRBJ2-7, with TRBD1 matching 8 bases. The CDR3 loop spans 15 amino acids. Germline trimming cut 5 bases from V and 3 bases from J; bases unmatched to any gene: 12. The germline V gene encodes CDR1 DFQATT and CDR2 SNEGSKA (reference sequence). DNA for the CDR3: TGCAGTGCTGGGCAACCGGGACAGGCTTACTACGAGCAGTACTTC. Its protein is CSAGQPGQAYYEQYF.

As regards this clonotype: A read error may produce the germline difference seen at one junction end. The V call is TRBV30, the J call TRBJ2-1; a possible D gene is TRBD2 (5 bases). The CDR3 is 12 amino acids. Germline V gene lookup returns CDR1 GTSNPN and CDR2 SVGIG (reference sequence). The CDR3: CAGSPGLNEQFF. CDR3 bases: TGTGCCGGGAGTCCGGGGTTAAATGAGCAGTTCTTC.

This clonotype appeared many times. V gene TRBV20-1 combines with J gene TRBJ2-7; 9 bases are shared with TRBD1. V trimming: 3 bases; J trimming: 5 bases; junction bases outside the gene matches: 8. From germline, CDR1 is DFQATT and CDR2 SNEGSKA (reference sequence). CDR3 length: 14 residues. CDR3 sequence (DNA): TGCAGTGCTAGGTTTGGGACAGGGTCAAACGAGCAGTACTTC. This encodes CSARFGTGSNEQYF.

The CDR3 DNA reads TGTGCCACCAGCAGAGTTGGACAAACCTACGAGCAGTACTTC. This translates into CATSRVGQTYEQYF. V is TRBV15 and J is TRBJ2-7; a possible D gene is TRBD1 (5 bases). The germline CDR1 and CDR2 sequences are LNHNV and YYDKDF (reference sequence). Trimming took off 1 base at V and 2 bases at J, with 9 bases between the two ends. The CDR3 spans 14 residues. The full variable domain, rest sourced from reference TRBV15 and TRBJ2-7, is DAMVIQNPRYQVTQFGKPVTLSCSQTLNHNVMYWYQQKSSQAPKLLFHYYDKDFNNEADTPDNFQSRRPNTSFCFLDIRSPGLGDTAMYLCATSRVGQTYEQYFGPGTRLTVT.

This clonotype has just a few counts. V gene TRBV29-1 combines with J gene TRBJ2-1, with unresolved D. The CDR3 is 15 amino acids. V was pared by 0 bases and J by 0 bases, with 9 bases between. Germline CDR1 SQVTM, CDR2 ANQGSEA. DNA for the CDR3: TGCAGCGTTGAAGACGACCTCAGCTCCTACAATGAGCAGTTCTTC. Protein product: CSVEDDLSSYNEQFF.

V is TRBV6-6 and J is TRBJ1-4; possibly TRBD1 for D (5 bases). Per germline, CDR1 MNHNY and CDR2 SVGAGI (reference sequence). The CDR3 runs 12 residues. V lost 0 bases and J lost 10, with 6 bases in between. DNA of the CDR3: TGTGCCAGCAGTTACTCGCAGGGAAAACTGTTTTTT. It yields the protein CASSYSQGKLFF.

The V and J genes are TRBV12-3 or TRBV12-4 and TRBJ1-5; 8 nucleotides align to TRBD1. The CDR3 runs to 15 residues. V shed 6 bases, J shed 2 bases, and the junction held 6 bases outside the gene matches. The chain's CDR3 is CASRRQGSGNQPQHF. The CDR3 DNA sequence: TGTGCCAGCAGACGACAGGGGTCGGGCAATCAGCCCCAGCATTTT.

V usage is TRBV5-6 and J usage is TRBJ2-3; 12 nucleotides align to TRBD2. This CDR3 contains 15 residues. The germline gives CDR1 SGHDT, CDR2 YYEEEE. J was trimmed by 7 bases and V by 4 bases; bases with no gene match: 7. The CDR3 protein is CASSPSGGASNTQYF. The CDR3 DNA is TGTGCCAGCAGCCCTAGCGGGGGGGCCTCAAATACGCAGTATTTT.

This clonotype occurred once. The CDR3 reads CASSQEPGASPETQYF. In DNA, the CDR3 is TGTGCCAGCAGCCAAGAACCGGGGGCTTCCCCAGAGACCCAGTACTTC. The chain recombines TRBV4-2 with TRBJ2-4; D possibly matches TRBD1 or TRBD2 (6 bases each). The tail of the sequence fits TRBJ2-5 better, so the J call may be wrong. Germline V gene data show CDR1 as LGHNA and CDR2 as YNFKEQ. This CDR3 comprises 16 residues.

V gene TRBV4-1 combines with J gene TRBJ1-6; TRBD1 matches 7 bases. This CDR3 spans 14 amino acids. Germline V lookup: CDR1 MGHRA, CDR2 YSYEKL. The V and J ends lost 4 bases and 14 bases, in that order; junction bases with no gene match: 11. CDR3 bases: TGCGCCAGCAGCCTACAGGGGCCTTCAGAGGCCCTCCACTTT. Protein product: CASSLQGPSEALHF.

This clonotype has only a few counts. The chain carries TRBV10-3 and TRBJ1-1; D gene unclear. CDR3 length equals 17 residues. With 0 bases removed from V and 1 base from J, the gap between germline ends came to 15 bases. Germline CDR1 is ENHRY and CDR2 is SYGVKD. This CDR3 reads CAISESITPSGNTEAFF. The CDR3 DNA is TGTGCCATCAGTGAGTCGATAACTCCCTCGGGGAACACTGAAGCTTTCTTT.

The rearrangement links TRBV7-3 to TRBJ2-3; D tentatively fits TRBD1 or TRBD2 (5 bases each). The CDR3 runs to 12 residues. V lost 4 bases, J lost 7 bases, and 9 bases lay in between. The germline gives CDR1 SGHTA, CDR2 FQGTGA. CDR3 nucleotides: TGTGCCAGCAGCTCCCCGGGGCATACGCAGTATTTT. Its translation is CASSSPGHTQYF.

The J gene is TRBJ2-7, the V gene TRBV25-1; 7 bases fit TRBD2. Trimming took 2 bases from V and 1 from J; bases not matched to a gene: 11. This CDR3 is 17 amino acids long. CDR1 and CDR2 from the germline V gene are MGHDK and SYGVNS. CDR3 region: CASSELAVGPSSYEQYF. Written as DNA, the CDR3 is TGTGCCAGCAGTGAACTAGCGGTGGGGCCTTCTTCCTACGAGCAGTACTTC.

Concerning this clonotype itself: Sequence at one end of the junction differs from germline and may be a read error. Here the CDR3 reads CASSTDRGVYERYF. In DNA form, the CDR3 reads TGTGCCAGCAGTACGGACCGGGGTGTTTACGAGCGGTACTTC. The chain uses TRBV12-3 or TRBV12-4 and TRBJ2-7; the D gene is possibly TRBD2 (5 bases). There are 14 residues in the CDR3.

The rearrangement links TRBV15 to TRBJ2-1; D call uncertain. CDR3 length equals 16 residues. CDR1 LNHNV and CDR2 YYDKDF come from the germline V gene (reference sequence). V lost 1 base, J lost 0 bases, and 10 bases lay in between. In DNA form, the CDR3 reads TGTGCCACCAGCAGAGCTGGTGCGAGCTCCTACAATGAGCAGTTCTTC. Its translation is CATSRAGASSYNEQFF.

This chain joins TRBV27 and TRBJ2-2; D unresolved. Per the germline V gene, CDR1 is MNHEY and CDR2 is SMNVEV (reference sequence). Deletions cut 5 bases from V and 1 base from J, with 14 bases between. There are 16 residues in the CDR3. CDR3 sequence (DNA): TGTGCCAGCAGTACCACAAAGGCCATGAACACCGGGGAGCTGTTTTTT. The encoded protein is CASSTTKAMNTGELFF.

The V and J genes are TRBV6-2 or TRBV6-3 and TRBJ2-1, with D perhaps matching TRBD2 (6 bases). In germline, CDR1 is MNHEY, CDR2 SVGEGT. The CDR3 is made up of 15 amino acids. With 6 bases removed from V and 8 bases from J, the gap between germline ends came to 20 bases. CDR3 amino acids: CASSSGGGAIYEQFF. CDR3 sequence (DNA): TGTGCCAGCAGCAGTGGTGGCGGGGCGATTTATGAGCAGTTCTTC.

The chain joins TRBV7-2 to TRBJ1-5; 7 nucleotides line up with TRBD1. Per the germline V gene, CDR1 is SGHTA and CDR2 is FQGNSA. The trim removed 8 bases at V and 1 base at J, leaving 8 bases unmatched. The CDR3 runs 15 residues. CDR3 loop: CASGAPGGSNQPQHF. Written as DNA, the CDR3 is TGTGCCAGCGGCGCACCAGGGGGAAGCAATCAGCCCCAGCATTTT.

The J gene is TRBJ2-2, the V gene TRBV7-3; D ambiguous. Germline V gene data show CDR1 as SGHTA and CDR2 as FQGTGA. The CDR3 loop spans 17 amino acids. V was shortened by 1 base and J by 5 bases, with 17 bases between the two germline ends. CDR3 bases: TGTGCCAGCAGCTTAATGGCCCCCAGCCTTGCTACCGGGGAGCTGTTTTTT. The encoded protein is CASSLMAPSLATGELFF.